This T cell receptor beta chain was retrieved from a study of long-term antiretroviral therapy in people with HIV. It was version v3.0 of the immunoSEQ assay that was run at survey level. TCRdb's copy holds only in-frame clones and misses some; the assay was immunoSEQ multiplex PCR. The sample includes about 35,000 clones, 90% to 95% of them seen just once. Overall study findings and caveats: Blood, drawn from the mid-2000s to the late 2010s, may reflect older ART regimens.

This CDR3 spans 14 amino acids. Trimming stripped 7 bases from V and 8 bases from J, with 17 bases between. CDR1 and CDR2 (germline): SNHLY, FYNNEI. This clone has just one count. Its matching antigen is unknown. This TCR came from a woman aged 45 to 65 with HIV. The sequences come from unsorted PBMCs, collected 4.1 years after starting antiretroviral therapy. V is TRBV2 and J is TRBJ1-4; possibly TRBD1 for D (5 bases). The CDR3 loop is CASTLLTGHEKLFF. CDR3 nucleotide sequence: TGTGCCAGCACTCTCCTTACTGGACACGAAAAACTGTTTTTT.